The 22 T cell receptor beta chains below all came from one sample that was sequenced in a study of shared clonotypes between healthy human individuals. The protocol was immunoSEQ multiplex PCR, while the TCRdb copy is restricted to in-frame clones and leaves out a portion. Among millions of clones listed, about 95% were seen once. Source material: naive CD4+ T cells sorted from blood. Subset of the sample: CD45RA+ positively selected. Source of these receptors: a man aged 18 to 35 in good health.

V usage is TRBV6-5 and J usage is TRBJ2-7; the match to TRBD2 covers 9 bases. Trimming at V came to 6 bases and at J to 0 bases, leaving 6 bases not matched to a gene. The CDR3 is 15 amino acids. Germline V gene data show CDR1 as MNHEY and CDR2 as SVGAGI. CDR3 in DNA: TGTGCCAGCAGCCGCTATAGCGGGGGCTCCTACGAGCAGTACTTC. Translation: CASSRYSGGSYEQYF.

The V and J genes are TRBV5-4 and TRBJ2-3; D may be TRBD1 (5 bases). Per the germline V gene, CDR1 is SGHNT and CDR2 is YYREEE (reference sequence). CDR3 length: 15 residues. With 0 bases removed from V and 0 bases from J, the gap between germline ends came to 8 bases. The CDR3: CASSLDGASTDTQYF. The CDR3, as DNA: TGTGCCAGCAGCTTGGATGGGGCTAGCACAGATACGCAGTATTTT.

Remarks on this clone: This specimen includes other DNA sequences encoding the same CDR3. The rearrangement uses TRBV5-6 and TRBJ2-5; D is unclear. Deletions cut 0 bases from V and 5 bases from J, with 5 bases between. The CDR3 loop spans 12 amino acids. From germline, CDR1 is SGHDT and CDR2 YYEEEE. Written as DNA, the CDR3 is TGTGCCAGCAGCTTGGTGGGTGAGACCCAGTACTTC. It specifies CASSLVGETQYF.

The rearrangement links TRBV19 to TRBJ1-5; 8 nucleotides line up with TRBD1. The germline CDR1 and CDR2 sequences are LNHDA and SQIVND (reference sequence). The V and J ends lost 4 bases and 6 bases, in that order; junction bases with no gene match: 5. This CDR3 region has 14 residues. CDR3 protein: CASSRGQGGQPQHF. CDR3 sequence (DNA): TGTGCCAGTAGTAGAGGACAGGGAGGTCAGCCCCAGCATTTT.

This CDR3 is CASSTRTGLKTGELFF. For the CDR3, the DNA is TGTGCCAGCAGCACTCGGACAGGGTTGAAAACCGGGGAGCTGTTTTTT. The genes are TRBV7-8 and TRBJ2-2, with 8 nucleotides matching TRBD1. Trimming cost V 5 bases and J 5 bases; bases outside gene matches: 10. Germline V gives CDR1 SGHVS, CDR2 FQNEAQ. This CDR3 is 16 amino acids long.

The chain carries TRBV27 and TRBJ2-7, with no clear D. Trimming shortened V by 4 bases and J by 1 base, and 8 bases separated the two germline ends. The CDR3 loop spans 13 amino acids. Germline V gene data show CDR1 as MNHEY and CDR2 as SMNVEV (reference sequence). CDR3 amino acids: CASSSRNSYEQYF. The CDR3, as DNA: TGTGCCAGCAGTTCCCGTAATTCCTACGAGCAGTACTTC.

The DNA for the CDR3 is TGTGCCAGCAGCTTAGGCAGTAGCGGGAGTGGGGATACGCAGTATTTT. Amino acids: CASSLGSSGSGDTQYF. The chain uses TRBV11-2 and TRBJ2-3; 9 bases fit TRBD2. The CDR3 has 16 amino acids. Germline V gives CDR1 SGHAT, CDR2 FQNNGV. Trimming cost V 1 base and J 6 bases; bases outside gene matches: 8.

The rearrangement uses TRBV7-2 and TRBJ2-1, with D maybe TRBD2 (5 bases). V was shortened by 0 bases and J by 12 bases, with 9 bases between the two germline ends. Looked up from germline, CDR1 is SGHTA and CDR2 is FQGNSA. This CDR3 spans 12 amino acids. The CDR3 nucleotides read TGTGCCAGCAGCTTAGCGGGAGCGGCGCAGTTCTTC. Translated, it gives CASSLAGAAQFF.

The CDR3 region is CASSDLGQGNEKLFF. CDR3 coding DNA: TGTGCCAGCAGCGACCTTGGACAGGGTAATGAAAAACTGTTTTTT. This chain connects TRBV6-6 to TRBJ1-4, with 8 bases that match TRBD1. Germline CDR1 reads MNHNY; CDR2 reads SVGAGI (reference sequence). The CDR3 is 15 residues long. The junction had 7 bases not matched to a gene; V was cut back by 6 bases and J by 4 bases.

This chain uses TRBV10-2 with TRBJ1-2; D not certain. The CDR3 has 12 residues. Germline V gene data show CDR1 as WSHSY and CDR2 as SAAADI. V shed 4 bases and J shed 4 bases, with 7 bases lying between them. CDR3 DNA sequence: TGCGCCAGCAGTGTTGAGGCCTATGGCTACACCTTC. Amino acid sequence: CASSVEAYGYTF.

CDR3 region: CASSLETKQETQYF. The CDR3 nucleotides read TGTGCCAGCAGCTTGGAAACCAAACAAGAGACCCAGTACTTC. The rearrangement links TRBV5-5 to TRBJ2-5; D remains ambiguous. In germline, CDR1 is SGHKS, CDR2 YYEKEE (reference sequence). V was cut by 0 bases and J by 2 bases, with 8 bases left in between. CDR3 length equals 14 residues.

The V gene is TRBV27, the J gene TRBJ1-2; 8 nucleotides agree with TRBD1. CDR3 length equals 14 residues. Germline CDR1 is MNHEY and CDR2 is SMNVEV (reference sequence). With V trimmed by 8 bases and J by 5 bases, 10 bases remained unmatched. The CDR3 sequence is CASRRTGGQYGYTF. The CDR3 DNA follows: TGTGCCAGCCGTCGAACAGGGGGTCAATATGGCTACACCTTC.

The J gene is TRBJ1-4, the V gene TRBV5-1; 9 bases match TRBD1. This CDR3 spans 14 amino acids. Germline assignment: CDR1 SGHRS and CDR2 YFSETQ. With 7 bases clipped from V and 7 bases from J, the junction kept 8 bases outside the gene matches. The CDR3 DNA follows: TGCGCCAGCTGTTTGGGACAGGGTAGTGAAAAACTGTTTTTT. It translates to CASCLGQGSEKLFF. The whole variable domain, remainder taken from reference TRBV5-1 and TRBJ1-4, is KAGVTQTPRYLIKTRGQQVTLSCSPISGHRSVSWYQQTPGQGLQFLFEYFSETQRNKGNFPGRFSGRQFSNSRSEMNVSTLELGDSALYLCASCLGQGSEKLFFGSGTQLSVL.

This chain joins TRBV4-1 and TRBJ1-6, with D possibly TRBD1 on 5 matching bases. V lost 2 bases to trimming and J lost 5 bases, with 16 bases between them. This CDR3 contains 17 residues. Germline V lookup: CDR1 MGHRA, CDR2 YSYEKL. DNA of the CDR3: TGCGCCAGCAGCCAAATTGGCAGGGCCCGCCATAATTCACCCCTCCACTTT. This encodes CASSQIGRARHNSPLHF.

Regarding this clone: Within the sample, other DNA sequences also encode this same CDR3. The gene calls are TRBV18 and TRBJ2-5; no firm D call. V was trimmed by 3 bases and J by 0 bases, leaving 5 bases between them. Germline lookup yields CDR1 KGHSH and CDR2 LQKENI. The CDR3 has 13 amino acids. The chain's CDR3 is CASSPTYQETQYF. CDR3 nucleotide sequence: TGTGCCAGCTCACCCACGTACCAAGAGACCCAGTACTTC.

This rearrangement joins TRBV6-6 to TRBJ1-1; D is uncertain. Germline V gene data show CDR1 as MNHNY and CDR2 as SVGAGI (reference sequence). Trimming took 0 bases from V and 10 from J, leaving 6 bases between them. This CDR3 contains 11 residues. The CDR3 coding sequence is TGTGCCAGCAGTTACTCGTCAGGAGCTTTCTTT. Its protein product is CASSYSSGAFF.

This clone was seen only once. This CDR3 is also generated by other DNA sequences in the sample. The chain's CDR3 is CASSYSGLGDYEQYF. The CDR3 nucleotides read TGTGCCAGCAGTTACTCGGGACTAGGAGACTACGAGCAGTACTTC. The rearrangement links TRBV6-5 to TRBJ2-7; the match to TRBD2 covers 8 bases. The CDR3 is 15 residues long. V lost 0 bases to trimming and J lost 3 bases; unmatched junction nucleotides: 4. Germline CDR1 is MNHEY and CDR2 is SVGAGI.

The J gene is TRBJ2-2, the V gene TRBV6-6, with no clear D. Germline V CDR1 and CDR2: MNHNY, SVGAGI (reference sequence). CDR3 length: 13 amino acids. Trimming left V 2 bases short and J 7 bases short, with 8 bases between. The CDR3 region is CASSYGTFGELFF. The CDR3 DNA sequence: TGTGCCAGCAGTTACGGTACATTCGGGGAGCTGTTTTTT.

This sequence joins TRBV6-6 and TRBJ1-6; D is uncertain. Trimming stripped 4 bases from V and 10 bases from J, with 5 bases between. Germline CDR1 and CDR2: MNHNY and SVGAGI (reference sequence). This CDR3 contains 11 residues. CDR3: CASSSSSPLHF. The CDR3 region has the DNA TGTGCCAGCAGTTCGAGCTCACCCCTCCACTTT.

This clone was observed a handful of times. The sample holds other DNA sequences that translate to the same CDR3. V and J are TRBV5-1 and TRBJ2-3; D possibly corresponds to TRBD2 (5 bases). CDR1 is SGHRS and CDR2 is YFSETQ in the germline V gene. V lost 0 bases and J lost 4, with 6 bases in between. This CDR3 region has 13 residues. CDR3 bases: TGCGCCAGCAGCTTGGCCGGGGCAGATACGCAGTATTTT. Translated: CASSLAGADTQYF.

This chain links TRBV5-6 with TRBJ2-7; D could derive from TRBD1 or TRBD2 (6 bases each). Germline V gene lookup returns CDR1 SGHDT and CDR2 YYEEEE. The V end was cut by 3 bases, the J end by 4 bases, with 14 bases between. This CDR3 has 14 residues. The CDR3 nucleotides are TGTGCCAGCAGCTACCGGGGGCGGACATACGAGCAGTACTTC. Translated, it gives CASSYRGRTYEQYF.

As regards this clone: This may be a read error, as it is one base from a much larger clone. This same CDR3 is encoded by further DNA sequences in the sample. The rearrangement links TRBV19 to TRBJ1-1; D gene unclear. The CDR3 runs 13 residues. The germline V and J ends were trimmed by 3 bases and 5 bases, with 10 bases remaining between them. Germline CDR1 LNHDA, CDR2 SQIVND (reference sequence). The CDR3 reads CASSIGRNTEAFF. CDR3 DNA sequence: TGTGCCAGTAGTATTGGACGGAATACTGAAGCTTTCTTT. Combining the CDR3 with reference TRBV19 and TRBJ1-1 gives the whole variable domain DGGITQSPKYLFRKEGQNVTLSCEQNLNHDAMYWYRQDPGQGLRLIYYSQIVNDFQKGDIAEGYSVSREKKESFPLTVTSAQKNPTAFYLCASSIGRNTEAFFGQGTRLTVV.